This T cell receptor beta chain derives from a study of T and B cells in COVID-19 patients. As for the study in general: COVID-19 patients gave peripheral blood either during active infection or after recovery. Critical illness requiring mechanical ventilation or extracorporeal membrane oxygenation affected about 60% of the roughly 20 active-infection patients.

In this sample, this clonotype turned up many times. Its matching antigen is unknown. From blood, about 240-500 ng of genomic DNA served as TRB template. TRB rearrangements were amplified by multiplex PCR with BIOMED2 TRB-A/B primers. Using its own MiXCR run on the multiplex PCR reads, TCRdb lists one record per CDR3 protein. The sample consists of around 20,000 distinct CDR3 sequences, about a third of them appearing once. J lost 7 bases, V lost 5 bases, and 11 bases had no gene match. The CDR3 has 15 residues. CDR1 and CDR2 from the germline V gene are LNHDA and SQIVND (reference sequence). Study-wide points: Symptomatic-phase blood samples from mildly ill patients and early samples from severe cases were scarce.

The sequenced sample consisted of blood. This TCR derives from a human donor who had recovered from COVID-19. The V gene is TRBV19, the J gene TRBJ1-5, with 7 nucleotides matching TRBD1. CDR3 DNA sequence: TGTGCCAGTAGTCCCCGACAGGGTTTTGCCCAGCCCCAGCATTTT. Residues: CASSPRQGFAQPQHF.